This T cell receptor (beta chain) was observed in a study of siplizumab effects on memory and regulatory T cells. Data came from immunoSEQ multiplex PCR; TCRdb stores just in-frame clones and leaves some out. Found here are tens of thousands of clones, more than 80% of them singletons; the top ten hold around 40%. This CDR3 is built from 12 residues. Trimming cost V 8 bases and J 6 bases, with 15 bases left between them. Germline V lookup: CDR1 GTSNPN, CDR2 SVGIG (reference sequence). This chain links TRBV30 with TRBJ2-3, with D perhaps TRBD2 (6 bases). The source is a human donor in good health. Sequenced: CD8+ T cells sorted from blood. The CDR3 region has the DNA TGTGCCCGTGAGCCCCTAGCGGATACGCAGTATTTT. It specifies CAREPLADTQYF.